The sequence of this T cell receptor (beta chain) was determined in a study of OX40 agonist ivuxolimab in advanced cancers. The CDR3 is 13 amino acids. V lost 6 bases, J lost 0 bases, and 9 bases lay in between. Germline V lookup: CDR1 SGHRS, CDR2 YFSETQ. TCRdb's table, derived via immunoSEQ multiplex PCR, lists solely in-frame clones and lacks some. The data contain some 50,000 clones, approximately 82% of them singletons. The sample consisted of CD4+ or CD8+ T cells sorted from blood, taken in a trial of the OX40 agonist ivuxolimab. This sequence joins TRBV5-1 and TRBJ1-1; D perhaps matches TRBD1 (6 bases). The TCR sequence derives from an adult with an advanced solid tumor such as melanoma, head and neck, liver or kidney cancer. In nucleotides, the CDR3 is TGCGCCAGCAATACAGGGATGAACACTGAAGCTTTCTTT. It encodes CASNTGMNTEAFF.